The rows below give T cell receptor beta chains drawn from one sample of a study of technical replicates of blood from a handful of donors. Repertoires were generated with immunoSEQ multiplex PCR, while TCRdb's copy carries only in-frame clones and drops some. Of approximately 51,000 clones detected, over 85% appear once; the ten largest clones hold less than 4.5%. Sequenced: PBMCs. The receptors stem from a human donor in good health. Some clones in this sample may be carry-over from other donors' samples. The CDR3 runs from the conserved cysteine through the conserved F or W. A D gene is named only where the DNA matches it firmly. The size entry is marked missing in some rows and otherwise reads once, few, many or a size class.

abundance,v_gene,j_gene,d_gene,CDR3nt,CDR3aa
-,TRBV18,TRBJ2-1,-,TGTGCCAGCCAAAACTATGAGGACACTTGGCAGTTCTTC,CASQNYEDTWQFF
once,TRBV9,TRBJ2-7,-,TGTGCCAGCAGCTCCGGACAATCCTACGAGCAGTACTTC,CASSSGQSYEQYF
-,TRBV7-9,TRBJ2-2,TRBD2,TGTGCCAGCCGCGTAACGGGGGGGAACACCGGGGAGCTGTTTTTT,CASRVTGGNTGELFF
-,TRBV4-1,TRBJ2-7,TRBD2,TGCGCCAGCAGCCAAGTTCTAGCGGGAGTCTACGAGCAGTACTTC,CASSQVLAGVYEQYF
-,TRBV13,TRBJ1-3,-,TGTGCCAGCAGCCCCTCCTCGGGGACATTCCGAAACACCATATATTTT,CASSPSSGTFRNTIYF
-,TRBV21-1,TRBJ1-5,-,TGTGCCAGCAGAAATATTGAACAGGGTGAAGGTCAGCCCCAGCATTTT,CASRNIEQGEGQPQHF
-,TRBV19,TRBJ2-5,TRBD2,TGTGCCAGTAGTATAGTTGCGGGAGATGCAGAGACCCAGTACTTC,CASSIVAGDAETQYF
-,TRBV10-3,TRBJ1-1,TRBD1,TGTGCCATCAGTATGGACAGGGCGGTGATCACTGAAGCTTTCTTT,CAISMDRAVITEAFF
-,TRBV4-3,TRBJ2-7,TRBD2,TGCGCCAGCAGCCCCGGGACTAGCGGGCTATACGAGCAGTACTTC,CASSPGTSGLYEQYF
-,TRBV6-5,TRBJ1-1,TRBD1,TGTGCCAGCAGTTACGCGACAGGGTTAAACACTGAAGCTTTCTTT,CASSYATGLNTEAFF
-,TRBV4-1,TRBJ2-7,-,TGCGCCAGCAGCCAAGAGATCCTATCTATTTCCTACGAGCAGTACTTC,CASSQEILSISYEQYF
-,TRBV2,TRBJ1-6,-,TGTGCCAGCAGTGAACTGGGCGGGTATAATTCACCCCTCCACTTT,CASSELGGYNSPLHF
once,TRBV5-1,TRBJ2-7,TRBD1,TGCGCCAGCAGCTCGTCCGGGACAGGGGTCTACGAGCAGTACTTC,CASSSSGTGVYEQYF
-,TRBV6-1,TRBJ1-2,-,TGTGCCTTCAGGGATGAAAATAACTATGGCTACACCTTC,CAFRDENNYGYTF
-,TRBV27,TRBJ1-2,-,TGTGCCAGCAGTTCCTTTCCCGAACCAGATGGCTACACCTTC,CASSSFPEPDGYTF
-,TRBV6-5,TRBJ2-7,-,TGTGCCAGCAGTTACCACCATACAGGCTCCTACGAGCAGTACTTC,CASSYHHTGSYEQYF
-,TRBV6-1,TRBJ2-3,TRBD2,TGTGCCAGCAGTGAACTAGCGGGAGAATTCCGCCCAGATACGCAGTATTTT,CASSELAGEFRPDTQYF
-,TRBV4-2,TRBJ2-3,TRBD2,TGTGCCAGCAGCCTTGGGACTAGCGGGGATCACACAGATACGCAGTATTTT,CASSLGTSGDHTDTQYF
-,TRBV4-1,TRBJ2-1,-,TGCGCCAGCAGCCAAGAGGGGGCCCTCTATGAGCAGTTCTTC,CASSQEGALYEQFF
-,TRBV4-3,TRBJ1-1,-,TGCGCCAGCAGCCAAGTAGGGCGGGGGGGGAAAGCTTTCTTT,CASSQVGRGGKAFF
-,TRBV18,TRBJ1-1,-,TGTGCCAGCTCAAAAATCGAGGACACTGAAGCTTTCTTT,CASSKIEDTEAFF
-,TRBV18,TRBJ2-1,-,TGTGCCAGCTCACCACCGAGCAGGGGACCCAATGAGCAGTTCTTC,CASSPPSRGPNEQFF
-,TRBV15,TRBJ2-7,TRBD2,TGTGCCACCAGCAGAGATATCAGCGGGAGCTCCTACGAGCAGTACTTC,CATSRDISGSSYEQYF
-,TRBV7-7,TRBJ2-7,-,TGTGCCAGCAGCTTAACCCCATGGACAGTCGAGCAGTACTTC,CASSLTPWTVEQYF
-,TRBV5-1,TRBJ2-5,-,TGCGCCAGCAGCTTGGCCGGTCAGGGAGAGACCCAGTACTTC,CASSLAGQGETQYF
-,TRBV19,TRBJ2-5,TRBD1,TGTGCCAGTAGTACCCCCGGGACAGGGTACTTC,CASSTPGTGYF
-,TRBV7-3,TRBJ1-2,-,TGTGCCAGCAGCCATCAGCCCGCAGGGCGCGTAGCTAACTATGGCTACACCTTC,CASSHQPAGRVANYGYTF
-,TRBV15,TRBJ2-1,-,TGTGCCACCAGCAGAGGAAGAGGCTTTGGAGGGATAGTAGATGAGCAGTTCTTC,CATSRGRGFGGIVDEQFF
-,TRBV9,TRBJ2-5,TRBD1,TGTGCCAGCAGCGTTCTAGGACAGGGACAAGAGACCCAGTACTTC,CASSVLGQGQETQYF
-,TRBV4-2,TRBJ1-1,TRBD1,TGTGCCAGCAGCCAACCCAGCAGAGGACAGGGGAACACTGAAGCTTTCTTT,CASSQPSRGQGNTEAFF
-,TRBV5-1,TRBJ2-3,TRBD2,TGCGCCAGCAGCCCGCGCCCTAGCGGGAGCAGCACAGATACGCAGTATTTT,CASSPRPSGSSTDTQYF
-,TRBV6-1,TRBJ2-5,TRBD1,TGTGCCAGCAGTGAATTCGCCCTAGTAGCAGGGGGCGAAGAGACCCAGTACTTC,CASSEFALVAGGEETQYF
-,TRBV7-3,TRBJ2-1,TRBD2,TGTGCCAGCAGCTTTGGACTAGCGGGGGGGCTACAGTTCTTC,CASSFGLAGGLQFF
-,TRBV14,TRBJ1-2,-,TGTGCCAGCAGCCACCTTGGGAGGGAGCAGTGGCCTACATTTAGTCGGGGCTACACCTTC,CASSHLGREQWPTFSRGYTF
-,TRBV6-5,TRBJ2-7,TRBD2,TGTGCCGTATGGGGACTAGCGCAGAGCTCCTACGAGCAGTACTTC,CAVWGLAQSSYEQYF
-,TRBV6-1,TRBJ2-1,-,TGTGCCAGCAATACCCTCACAGCCTCCTACAATGAGCAGTTCTTC,CASNTLTASYNEQFF
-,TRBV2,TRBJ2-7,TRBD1,TGTGCCAGCAGGGCGGACAGGGGGTCTCTCTACGAGCAGTACTTC,CASRADRGSLYEQYF
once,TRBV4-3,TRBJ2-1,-,TGCGCCAGCAGCCAAGACGGGGTGCGGTACAATGAGCAGTTCTTC,CASSQDGVRYNEQFF
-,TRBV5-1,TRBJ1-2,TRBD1,TGCGCCAGCAGCGGACAGGGGGCATTTGGCGGCTATGGCTACACCTTC,CASSGQGAFGGYGYTF
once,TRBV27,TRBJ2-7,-,TGTGCCAGCAGTGCCCTGCAGGGTTCCTACGAGCAGTACTTC,CASSALQGSYEQYF
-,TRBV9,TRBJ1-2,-,TGTGCCAGCAGCCCCCGAGGGTCGCAAATAGGTGGCTACACCTTC,CASSPRGSQIGGYTF
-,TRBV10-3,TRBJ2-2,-,TGTGCCATCAGGGAAACAGCCCACACCGGGGAGCTGTTTTTT,CAIRETAHTGELFF
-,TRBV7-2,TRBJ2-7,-,TGTGCCAGCAGCTTAACCCTATACGAGCAGTACTTC,CASSLTLYEQYF
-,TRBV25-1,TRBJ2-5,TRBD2,TGTGCCAGCAGTTCCCAGGGACTAGCGGGACTGAAAGAGACCCAGTACTTC,CASSSQGLAGLKETQYF
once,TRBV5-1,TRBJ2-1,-,TGCGCCAGCAGCCAGGGGCTAGCAGTCAATGAGCAGTTCTTC,CASSQGLAVNEQFF
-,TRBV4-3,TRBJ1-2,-,TGCGCCAGCAGCTTTGCCAGGGATGATGGCTACACCTTC,CASSFARDDGYTF